What follows are 22 T cell receptor beta chains derived from one specimen sequenced in a study of beta chain features in type 1 diabetes. Study findings and constraints: Moderately but significantly shorter TCRB CDR3s were found in Type 1 diabetes patients in all four CD4+ subsets.

The whole isolated RNA underwent reverse transcription, so sequencing captured expressed TCRB transcripts. The table came from immunoSEQ multiplex PCR; TCRdb's copy has only in-frame clones and leaves some out. The table lists 200,000 to 300,000 clones, roughly a tenth of them singletons. No antigens are known for them. The sequencing sample was made of naive CD4+ T cells from blood. These receptors came from a man in his thirties or forties with type 1 diabetes.

This clone was detected only a few times. V gene TRBV18 combines with J gene TRBJ1-1, with a weak D call TRBD1 (5 bases). From germline, CDR1 is KGHSH and CDR2 LQKENI. This CDR3 is 14 amino acids long. The ends were cut back, 1 base at V and 1 base at J, with 7 bases in the middle. The CDR3 reads CASSPLGQNTEAFF. In nucleotides, the CDR3 is TGTGCCAGCTCACCACTTGGACAGAACACTGAAGCTTTCTTT.

V gene TRBV7-9 combines with J gene TRBJ1-6, with 7 bases that match TRBD1. This CDR3 region has 13 residues. The V and J ends lost 4 bases and 6 bases, in that order; junction bases with no gene match: 0. Germline V gene sequence: CDR1 SEHNR, CDR2 FQNEAQ (reference sequence). CDR3: CASSSGGNSPLHF. The CDR3 DNA sequence: TGTGCCAGCAGCTCAGGGGGTAATTCACCCCTCCACTTT.

This clone was observed a handful of times. The chain combines TRBV11-1 with TRBJ2-7; 14 bases map to TRBD2. The CDR3 spans 17 residues. Germline V gene data show CDR1 as SGHAT and CDR2 as FQDESV (reference sequence). J gave up 0 bases and V 6 bases, and 7 bases lay outside the gene matches. The CDR3 region is CASRRGLAGGYSYEQYF. CDR3 nucleotides: TGTGCCAGCAGACGAGGACTAGCGGGGGGCTACTCCTACGAGCAGTACTTC.

The chain has TRBV9 and TRBJ1-6; D is ambiguous. Germline V lookup: CDR1 SGDLS, CDR2 YYNGEE. V lost 3 bases to trimming and J lost 3 bases, with 10 bases between them. The CDR3 has 15 amino acids. CDR3 protein: CASSADFGYNSPLHF. The CDR3, as DNA: TGTGCCAGCAGCGCCGACTTTGGCTATAATTCACCCCTCCACTTT.

The chain links TRBV7-6 to TRBJ2-5; 8 positions agree with TRBD1. J lost 9 bases, V lost 5 bases, and 20 bases had no gene match. This CDR3 spans 17 amino acids. CDR1 SGHVS and CDR2 FNYEAQ come from the germline V gene. CDR3 sequence reads: CASSPPGGRGRPSAQYF. The CDR3 DNA reads as TGTGCCAGCAGCCCCCCTGGTGGCAGGGGGCGACCCTCAGCCCAGTACTTC.

The rearrangement uses TRBV5-1 and TRBJ2-2; D possibly corresponds to TRBD1 (5 bases). The CDR3 has 16 amino acids. The germline V and J ends were trimmed by 4 bases and 5 bases, with 18 bases remaining between them. Germline CDR1 reads SGHRS; CDR2 reads YFSETQ. The DNA of the CDR3 is TGCGCCAGCAGCCAGATGCCGACAGAGACTACCGGGGAGCTGTTTTTT. Translating gives CASSQMPTETTGELFF.

This clone turned up a few times. This chain connects TRBV28 to TRBJ2-5; D is possibly TRBD1 (5 bases). V was clipped by 8 bases and J by 1 base, with 11 bases between them. This CDR3 has 13 amino acids. The germline CDR1 and CDR2 sequences are MDHEN and SYDVKM. CDR3 bases: TGTGCCAGCGCTCGACAGATCCAAGAGACCCAGTACTTC. Encoded protein: CASARQIQETQYF.

The chain combines TRBV29-1 with TRBJ2-2, with D tentatively TRBD1 (6 bases). There are 12 residues in the CDR3. V lost 7 bases and J 6 bases, leaving 12 bases between the germline ends. The germline V gene encodes CDR1 SQVTM and CDR2 ANQGSEA. The CDR3 loop reads CSAGWGPGELFF. The CDR3 DNA sequence: TGCAGCGCTGGGTGGGGGCCCGGGGAGCTGTTTTTT.

This clone was seen a few times. V usage is TRBV7-2 and J usage is TRBJ2-1; D call uncertain. CDR1 is SGHTA and CDR2 is FQGNSA in the germline V gene. The length of the CDR3 is 14 residues. V lost 5 bases to trimming and J lost 7 bases, with 15 bases between them. CDR3 sequence: CASSPWALRNEQFF. As DNA, the CDR3 is TGTGCCAGCAGCCCTTGGGCCCTGCGAAATGAGCAGTTCTTC.

About this clone itself: This specimen includes other DNA sequences encoding the same CDR3. This chain links TRBV6-5 with TRBJ2-7; D might be TRBD1 (5 bases). V was cut by 0 bases and J by 1 base, with 10 bases left in between. This CDR3 is built from 15 residues. Germline CDR1 and CDR2: MNHEY and SVGAGI. CDR3 coding DNA: TGTGCCAGCAGTTACTCTGGTCAGGGATCCTACGAGCAGTACTTC. This encodes CASSYSGQGSYEQYF.

The V call is TRBV1, the J call TRBJ1-5; the table's D call, TRBD1, was not checked against the DNA. TRBV1 corresponds to a pseudogene. CDR3 length: 17 residues. The CDR3 DNA sequence: TGCACCAGCAGCCAAGACGACAGGGGAAATAGCAATCAGCCCCAGCATTTT. Translation: CTSSQDDRGNSNQPQHF.

This clone was recorded a few times. This chain links TRBV21-1 with TRBJ2-7; the table's D call, TRBD1, was not checked against the DNA. TRBV21-1 is shown as a pseudogene. This CDR3 has 14 amino acids. CDR3 protein: CASSKEQGLYEQYF. CDR3 bases: TGTGCCAGCAGCAAAGAGCAGGGCCTTTACGAGCAGTACTTC.

The rearrangement joins TRBV7-2 to TRBJ1-2, with TRBD1 matching 7 bases. Germline V gene sequence: CDR1 SGHTA, CDR2 FQGNSA. The CDR3 covers 14 residues. V lost 5 bases to trimming and J lost 6 bases; unmatched junction nucleotides: 9. CDR3 nucleotides: TGTGCCAGCAGCACCCAAGACAGGGTGAATGGCTACACCTTC. The encoded protein is CASSTQDRVNGYTF.

This clone was recorded a few times. The rearrangement links TRBV4-3 to TRBJ2-7; 9 bases are shared with TRBD2. This CDR3 has 16 amino acids. V shed 5 bases and J 2 bases; nucleotides not matched to a gene: 10. The germline V gene encodes CDR1 LGHNA and CDR2 YSLEER. CDR3 region: CASSVSAGGFTYEQYF. For the CDR3, the DNA is TGCGCCAGCAGCGTATCAGCGGGGGGTTTCACCTACGAGCAGTACTTC.

The V and J genes are TRBV27 and TRBJ1-6; D perhaps matches TRBD1 (5 bases). Germline V gene lookup returns CDR1 MNHEY and CDR2 SMNVEV (reference sequence). The germline V and J ends were trimmed by 7 bases and 2 bases, with 9 bases remaining between them. The CDR3 runs to 14 residues. The CDR3 DNA reads TGTGCCAGCACCCAGGGCGCCTATAATTCACCCCTCCACTTT. Translated: CASTQGAYNSPLHF.

There are a few counts of this clone. The CDR3 here is CASSQVGRGANYNEQFF. In nucleotides, the CDR3 is TGCGCCAGCAGCCAAGTAGGGCGGGGGGCGAATTACAATGAGCAGTTCTTC. This chain uses TRBV4-1 with TRBJ2-1; TRBD2 matches at 8 bases. The junction had 9 bases not matched to a gene; V was cut back by 1 base and J by 4 bases. Germline lookup yields CDR1 MGHRA and CDR2 YSYEKL. The CDR3 sequence is 17 residues long.

This clone was counted between two and nine times. The chain joins TRBV2 to TRBJ2-5; 7 nucleotides agree with TRBD1. The CDR3 is 13 residues long. Per germline, CDR1 SNHLY and CDR2 FYNNEI. V lost 4 bases, J lost 4 bases, and 3 bases stayed unmatched. In DNA, the CDR3 is TGTGCCAGCAGTGGGCGACAGGGAGAGACCCAGTACTTC. It encodes CASSGRQGETQYF. The variable domain in full, completed from reference TRBV2 and TRBJ2-5, reads EPEVTQTPSHQVTQMGQEVILRCVPISNHLYFYWYRQILGQKVEFLVSFYNNEISEKSEIFDDQFSVERPDGSNFTLKIRSTKLEDSAMYFCASSGRQGETQYFGPGTRLLVL.

This clone was counted a few times. The chain couples TRBV10-3 to TRBJ1-1; the D is unclear. The V gene's germline CDR1 is ENHRY and CDR2 SYGVKD. Trimming took 0 bases from V and 12 from J, leaving 17 bases between them. CDR3 size: 14 residues. In nucleotides, the CDR3 is TGTGCCATCAGTGAGTCCCAGGTCTTGGGAGGAACTTTCTTT. Translated: CAISESQVLGGTFF.

This clone was counted between two and nine times. This chain connects TRBV27 to TRBJ1-2; D might be TRBD1 (6 bases). The CDR3 length is 12 residues. Deletions cut 4 bases from V and 10 bases from J, with 13 bases between. Per germline, CDR1 MNHEY and CDR2 SMNVEV (reference sequence). CDR3 DNA sequence: TGTGCCAGCAGTTCCTCAACAGGGATCTACACCTTC. Translated, it gives CASSSSTGIYTF.

This clone has just a few counts. The chain carries TRBV5-6 and TRBJ2-3; 11 nucleotides align to TRBD2. The germline V gene has CDR1 SGHDT and CDR2 YYEEEE. V lost 0 bases to trimming and J lost 4 bases; unmatched junction nucleotides: 10. CDR3 length equals 18 residues. The CDR3 protein is CASSLDSGGAPSPDTQYF. The CDR3 DNA reads TGTGCCAGCAGCTTGGATAGCGGGGGGGCCCCTTCCCCAGATACGCAGTATTTT. The full variable domain, with the rest looked up from reference TRBV5-6 and TRBJ2-3, is DAGVTQSPTHLIKTRGQQVTLRCSPKSGHDTVSWYQQALGQGPQFIFQYYEEEERQRGNFPDRFSGHQFPNYSSELNVNALLLGDSALYLCASSLDSGGAPSPDTQYFGPGTRLTVL.

The rearrangement joins TRBV11-2 to TRBJ2-4; no clear D. V was clipped by 5 bases and J by 8 bases, with 10 bases between them. This CDR3 is built from 12 residues. CDR1 SGHAT and CDR2 FQNNGV come from the germline V gene. For the CDR3, the DNA is TGTGCCAGCAGCCCAGTCCGGGACATTCAGTACTTC. Translating it yields CASSPVRDIQYF. The entire variable domain, with the rest obtained from reference TRBV11-2 and TRBJ2-4, is as follows: EAGVAQSPRYKIIEKRQSVAFWCNPISGHATLYWYQQILGQGPKLLIQFQNNGVVDDSQLPKDRFSAERLKGVDSTLKIQPAKLEDSAVYLCASSPVRDIQYFGAGTRLSVL.

The sample holds a few counts of this clone. The chain links TRBV9 to TRBJ2-5; TRBD1 aligns across 7 bases. The ends lost 3 bases at V and 1 base at J; junction bases unmatched: 6. CDR1 and CDR2 from the germline V gene are SGDLS and YYNGEE. The CDR3 runs to 15 residues. The CDR3 spells CASSAATGPQETQYF. In DNA form, the CDR3 reads TGTGCCAGCAGCGCGGCGACAGGGCCCCAAGAGACCCAGTACTTC.